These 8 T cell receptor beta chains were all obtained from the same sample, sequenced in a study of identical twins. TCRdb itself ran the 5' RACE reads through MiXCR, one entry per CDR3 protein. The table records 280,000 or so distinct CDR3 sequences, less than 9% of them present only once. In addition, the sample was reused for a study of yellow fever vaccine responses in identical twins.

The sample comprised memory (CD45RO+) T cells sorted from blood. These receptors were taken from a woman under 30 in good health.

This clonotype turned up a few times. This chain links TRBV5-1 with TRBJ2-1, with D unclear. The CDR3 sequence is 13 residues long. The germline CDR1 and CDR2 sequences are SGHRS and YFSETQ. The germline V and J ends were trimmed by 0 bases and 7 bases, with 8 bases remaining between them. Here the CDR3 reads CASSLDGRNEQFF. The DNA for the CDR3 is TGCGCCAGCAGCTTGGATGGGCGAAATGAGCAGTTCTTC.

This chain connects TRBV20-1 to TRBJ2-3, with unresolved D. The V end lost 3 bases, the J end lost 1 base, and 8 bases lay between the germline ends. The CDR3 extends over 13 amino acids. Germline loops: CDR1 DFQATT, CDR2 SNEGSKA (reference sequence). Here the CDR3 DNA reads TGCAGTGCTAGTGAGCTAGGCACAGATACGCAGTATTTT. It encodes CSASELGTDTQYF.

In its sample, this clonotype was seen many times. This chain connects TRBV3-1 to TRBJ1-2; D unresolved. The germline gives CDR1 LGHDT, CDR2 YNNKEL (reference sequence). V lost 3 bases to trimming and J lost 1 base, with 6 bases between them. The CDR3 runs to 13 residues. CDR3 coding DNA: TGTGCCAGCAGCCAGAGGCATAACTATGGCTACACCTTC. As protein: CASSQRHNYGYTF.

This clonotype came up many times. The CDR3 region has the DNA TGTGCCAGCAGCGTAGGTTACGACTCGACTGAAGCTTTCTTT. It is translated as CASSVGYDSTEAFF. The V call is TRBV9, the J call TRBJ1-1; no firm D call. CDR3 length equals 14 residues. Trimming took off 0 bases at V and 5 bases at J, with 11 bases between the two ends. The germline V gene has CDR1 SGDLS and CDR2 YYNGEE. The whole variable domain, remainder taken from reference TRBV9 and TRBJ1-1, is DSGVTQTPKHLITATGQRVTLRCSPRSGDLSVYWYQQSLDQGLQFLIQYYNGEERAKGNILERFSAQQFPDLHSELNLSSLELGDSALYFCASSVGYDSTEAFFGQGTRLTVV.

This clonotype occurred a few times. CDR3 sequence: CATSRGGAGDTQYF. The CDR3 DNA sequence: TGTGCCACCAGCAGAGGAGGAGCGGGAGATACGCAGTATTTT. The chain combines TRBV15 with TRBJ2-3; the D gene is possibly TRBD2 (6 bases). The CDR3 has 14 amino acids. V lost 1 base to trimming and J lost 5 bases, with 10 bases between them. The germline gives CDR1 LNHNV, CDR2 YYDKDF (reference sequence).

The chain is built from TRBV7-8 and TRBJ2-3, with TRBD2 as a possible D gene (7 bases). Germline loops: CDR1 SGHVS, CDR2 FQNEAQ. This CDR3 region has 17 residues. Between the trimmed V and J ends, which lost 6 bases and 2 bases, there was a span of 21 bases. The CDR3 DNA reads TGTGCCAGCAGTGATAAAAATGGGGGGGCCGTCACAGATACGCAGTATTTT. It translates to CASSDKNGGAVTDTQYF.

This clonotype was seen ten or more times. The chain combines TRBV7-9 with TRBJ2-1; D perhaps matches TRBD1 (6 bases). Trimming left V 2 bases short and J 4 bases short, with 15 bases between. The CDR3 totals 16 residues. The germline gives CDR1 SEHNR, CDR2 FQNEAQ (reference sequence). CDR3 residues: CASSLYWGPQYNEQFF. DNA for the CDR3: TGTGCCAGCAGCTTATATTGGGGGCCACAATACAATGAGCAGTTCTTC.

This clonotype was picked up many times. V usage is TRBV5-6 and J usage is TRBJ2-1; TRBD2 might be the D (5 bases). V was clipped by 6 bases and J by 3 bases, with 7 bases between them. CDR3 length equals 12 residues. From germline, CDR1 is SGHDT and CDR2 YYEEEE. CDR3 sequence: CASTTSYNEQFF. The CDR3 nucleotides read TGTGCCAGCACTACTAGCTACAATGAGCAGTTCTTC.